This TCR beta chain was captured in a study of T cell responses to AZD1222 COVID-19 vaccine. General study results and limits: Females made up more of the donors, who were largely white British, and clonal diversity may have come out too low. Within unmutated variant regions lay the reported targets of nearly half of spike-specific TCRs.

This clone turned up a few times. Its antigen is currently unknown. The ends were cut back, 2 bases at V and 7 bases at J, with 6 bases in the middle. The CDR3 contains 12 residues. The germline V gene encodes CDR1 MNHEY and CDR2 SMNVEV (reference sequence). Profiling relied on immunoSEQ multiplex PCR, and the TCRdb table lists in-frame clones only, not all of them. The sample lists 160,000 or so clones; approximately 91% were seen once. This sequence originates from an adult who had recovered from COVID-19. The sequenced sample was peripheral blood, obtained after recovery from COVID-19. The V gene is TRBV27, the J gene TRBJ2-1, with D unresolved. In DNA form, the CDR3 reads TGTGCCAGCAGTTTAGCCGGGAATGAGCAGTTCTTC. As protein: CASSLAGNEQFF.